This T cell receptor (beta chain) comes out of a study of OX40 agonist ivuxolimab in advanced cancers. A word on this clone: As yet, its antigen is unknown.

The CDR3 is made up of 17 amino acids. Per germline, CDR1 SGHDT and CDR2 YYEEEE. With V trimmed by 4 bases and J by 4 bases, 14 bases remained unmatched. Method: immunoSEQ multiplex PCR; TCRdb's copy keeps in-frame clones and lacks some. Among 80,000 to 100,000 clones listed, 94% were seen once. The study, taken as a whole, reports: Partial responders treated at 0.1-3.0 mg/kg exhibited clonal expansion among the lowest measured. The antigens recognized by the expanded peripheral T cells, that is their antigen specificity, were not determined.

This specimen consisted of CD4+ or CD8+ T cells sorted from blood, obtained in a trial of the OX40 agonist ivuxolimab. The rearrangement uses TRBV5-6 and TRBJ1-2; TRBD1 matches at 9 bases. This TCR was recovered from an adult with an advanced solid tumor such as melanoma, head and neck, liver or kidney cancer. CDR3 protein: CASSRPHSDRGVYGYTF. The CDR3 DNA follows: TGTGCCAGCAGCCGACCCCACTCGGACAGGGGAGTCTATGGCTACACCTTC.